Given below is one TCR beta chain in context. Its antigen is not identified. The method was immunoSEQ multiplex PCR; TCRdb's version includes in-frame clones alone and lacks a portion of them. Among about 1 million clones listed, about 80% were seen once. These data originate in a study of shared clonotypes between healthy human individuals. Study-wide background: With ages of 18 to 49, the donors were two women and a few men. Three CD4 naive, three CD4 memory, two CD8 naive and one CD8 memory plate were used per donor. Study-wide results and limits: Relative to clonotypes present in all four donors, those not shared had lower generation probabilities.

Trimming took 4 bases from V and 3 from J, leaving 21 bases between them. Germline V gives CDR1 SGHAT, CDR2 FQNNGV. The CDR3 spans 17 residues. The investigators split CD4+ cells into a CD45RA+ naive subset and a CD45RA-negative memory subset. The sequenced sample consisted of memory CD4+ T cells sorted from blood. Described subset: CD45RA-negative fraction. The rearrangement links TRBV11-2 to TRBJ2-5; possible D gene TRBD2, 5 bases. The clonotype was recovered from a young man in good health. The CDR3 region has the DNA TGTGCCAGCAGCTCTATACTAGGACGGAAAAGGGAAGAGACCCAGTACTTC. Translating it yields CASSSILGRKREETQYF. Looking up the rest from reference TRBV11-2 and TRBJ2-5 gives the full variable domain: EAGVAQSPRYKIIEKRQSVAFWCNPISGHATLYWYQQILGQGPKLLIQFQNNGVVDDSQLPKDRFSAERLKGVDSTLKIQPAKLEDSAVYLCASSSILGRKREETQYFGPGTRLLVL.